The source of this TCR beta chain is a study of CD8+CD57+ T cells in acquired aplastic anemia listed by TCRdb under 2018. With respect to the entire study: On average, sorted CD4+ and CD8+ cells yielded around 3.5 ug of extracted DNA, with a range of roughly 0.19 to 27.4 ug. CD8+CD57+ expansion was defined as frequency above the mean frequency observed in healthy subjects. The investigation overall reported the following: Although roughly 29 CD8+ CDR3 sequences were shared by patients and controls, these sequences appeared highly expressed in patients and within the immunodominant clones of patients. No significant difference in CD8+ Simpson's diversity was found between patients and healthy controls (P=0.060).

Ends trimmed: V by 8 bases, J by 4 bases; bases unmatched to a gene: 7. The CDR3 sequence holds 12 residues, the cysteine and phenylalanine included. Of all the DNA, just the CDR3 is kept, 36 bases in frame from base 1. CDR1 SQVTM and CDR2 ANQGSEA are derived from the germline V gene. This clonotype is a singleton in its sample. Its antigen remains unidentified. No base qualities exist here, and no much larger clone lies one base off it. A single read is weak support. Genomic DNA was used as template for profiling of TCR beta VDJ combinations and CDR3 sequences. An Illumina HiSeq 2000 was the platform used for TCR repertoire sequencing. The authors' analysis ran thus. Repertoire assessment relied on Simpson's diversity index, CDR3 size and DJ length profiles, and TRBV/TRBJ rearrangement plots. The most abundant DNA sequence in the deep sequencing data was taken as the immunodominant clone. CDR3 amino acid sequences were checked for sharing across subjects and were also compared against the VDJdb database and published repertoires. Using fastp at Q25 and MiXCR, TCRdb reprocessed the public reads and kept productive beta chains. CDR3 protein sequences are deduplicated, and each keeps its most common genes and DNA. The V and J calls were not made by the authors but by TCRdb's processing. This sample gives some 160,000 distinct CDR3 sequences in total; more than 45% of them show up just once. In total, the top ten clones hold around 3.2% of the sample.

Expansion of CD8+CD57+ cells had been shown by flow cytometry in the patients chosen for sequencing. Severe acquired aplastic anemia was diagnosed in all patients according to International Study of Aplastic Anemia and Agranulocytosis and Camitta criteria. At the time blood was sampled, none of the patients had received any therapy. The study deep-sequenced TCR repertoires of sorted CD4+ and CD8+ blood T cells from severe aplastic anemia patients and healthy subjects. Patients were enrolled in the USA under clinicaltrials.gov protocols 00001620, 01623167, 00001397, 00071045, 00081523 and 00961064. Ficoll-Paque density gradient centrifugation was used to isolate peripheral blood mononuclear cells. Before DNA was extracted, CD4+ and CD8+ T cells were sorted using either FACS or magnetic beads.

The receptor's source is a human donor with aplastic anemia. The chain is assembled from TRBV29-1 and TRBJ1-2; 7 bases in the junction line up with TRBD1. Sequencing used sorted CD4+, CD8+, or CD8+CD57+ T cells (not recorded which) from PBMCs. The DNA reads TGCAGCCATTCGGACAGGACCTATGGCTACACCTTC. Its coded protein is CSHSDRTYGYTF.